This entry features one T cell receptor (beta chain) sequence. This sample was included in a study of Ad26.COV2.S vaccination and SARS-CoV-2 variants. Documented treatment: over 15 received Ad26.COV2.S at low or high dose, single or two shots; several received placebo; per-sample allocation not given. The investigators took samples on day 63 after the first vaccine or placebo injection. V was clipped by 2 bases and J by 2 bases; unmatched bases: 3. The CDR3 spans 14 residues. Sequencing used immunoSEQ multiplex PCR; TCRdb keeps in-frame clones, though not all of them. The table shows about 680,000 clones, with 89% occurring only once.

Sequenced material: peripheral blood, taken in a trial of Ad26.COV2.S vaccine versus placebo. The chain links TRBV23-1 to TRBJ2-7; 7 bases map to TRBD1. TRBV23-1 carries the ORF label, with uncertain function. This TCR was recovered from a person between 18 and 65 years old who received the Ad26.COV2.S COVID-19 vaccine or a placebo. CDR3 residues: CASSQLGQTYEQYF. The CDR3 DNA reads TGCGCCAGCAGTCAACTGGGACAGACCTACGAGCAGTACTTC.